The 8 T cell receptor beta chains in this list originate from one sample, sequenced in a study of blood T cell repertoires in COVID-19. Libraries were prepared by immunoSEQ multiplex PCR; TCRdb keeps only in-frame clonotypes and omits some of them. The data contain about 480,000 clones, 89% of them seen just once; the ten biggest clones take up 0.8% to 0.9%. Input material: peripheral blood. The receptors here all came from a man aged 18 to 29 with COVID-19, enrolled during active disease.

The V gene is TRBV19, the J gene TRBJ1-2; possible D gene TRBD1, 5 bases. Germline CDR1 LNHDA, CDR2 SQIVND (reference sequence). The length of the CDR3 is 15 residues. V was shortened by 5 bases and J by 6 bases, with 19 bases between the two germline ends. CDR3 residues: CASSQSAEGRHGYTF. In nucleotides, the CDR3 is TGTGCCAGTAGTCAGTCAGCGGAGGGACGGCATGGCTACACCTTC.

The chain combines TRBV2 with TRBJ1-3; D call uncertain. The CDR3 contains 12 residues. Germline V lookup: CDR1 SNHLY, CDR2 FYNNEI. The V and J ends lost 5 bases and 4 bases respectively, with 6 bases between them. The CDR3 sequence is CASSNRGNTIYF. CDR3 DNA sequence: TGTGCCAGCAGTAACAGAGGAAACACCATATATTTT.

The chain joins TRBV2 to TRBJ2-2; D possibly corresponds to TRBD1 (6 bases). CDR3 size: 16 residues. Trimming pared 2 bases from V and 1 base from J, leaving 11 bases between. Germline CDR1 is SNHLY and CDR2 is FYNNEI. The CDR3 nucleotides read TGTGCCAGCAGTGAAAGGCGAGGGGGGAACACCGGGGAGCTGTTTTTT. Amino acids: CASSERRGGNTGELFF.

The chain couples TRBV10-1 to TRBJ2-7; 8 positions match TRBD1. This CDR3 region has 15 residues. CDR1 is WNHNN, CDR2 SYGVQD, per germline (reference sequence). Trimming removed 3 bases from V and 0 bases from J; junction bases left unmatched: 4. The chain's CDR3 is CASSDTGTGSYEQYF. CDR3 DNA sequence: TGCGCCAGCAGTGACACCGGGACAGGCTCCTACGAGCAGTACTTC.

As concerns this clone: The identical CDR3 is also encoded by other nucleotide sequences in the sample. This chain connects TRBV3-1 (or the pseudogene TRBV3-2) to TRBJ2-3; D might be TRBD2 (6 bases). The CDR3 length is 13 residues. Germline V CDR1 and CDR2: LGHDT, YNNKEL (reference sequence). V dropped 4 bases and J dropped 3 bases, with 8 bases sitting between them. CDR3 DNA sequence: TGTGCCAGCAGCCCTGGGGGGACAGATACGCAGTATTTT. This translates into CASSPGGTDTQYF.

This chain links TRBV18 with TRBJ1-1, with D maybe TRBD1 (5 bases). Germline loops: CDR1 KGHSH, CDR2 LQKENI. V lost 3 bases to trimming and J lost 4 bases, with 9 bases between them. The CDR3 runs 13 residues. The CDR3 sequence: CASSPLDSTEAFF. The CDR3 DNA is TGTGCCAGCTCACCTCTTGACAGCACTGAAGCTTTCTTT.

The chain has TRBV4-1 and TRBJ2-3, with a tentative D call TRBD1 (5 bases). Germline assignment: CDR1 MGHRA and CDR2 YSYEKL. CDR3 length: 15 amino acids. V was shortened by 0 bases and J by 2 bases, with 9 bases between the two germline ends. This chain's CDR3 is CASSQEGATTDTQYF. The CDR3 coding sequence is TGCGCCAGCAGCCAAGAAGGGGCAACCACAGATACGCAGTATTTT.

This chain joins TRBV11-3 and TRBJ2-2; D ambiguous. Germline V gives CDR1 SGHNT, CDR2 YENEEA. V shed 6 bases and J shed 8 bases, with 7 bases lying between them. CDR3 size: 11 residues. In nucleotides, the CDR3 is TGTGCCAGCAGGGCGGCGGGGGAGCTGTTTTTT. Translation gives CASRAAGELFF.